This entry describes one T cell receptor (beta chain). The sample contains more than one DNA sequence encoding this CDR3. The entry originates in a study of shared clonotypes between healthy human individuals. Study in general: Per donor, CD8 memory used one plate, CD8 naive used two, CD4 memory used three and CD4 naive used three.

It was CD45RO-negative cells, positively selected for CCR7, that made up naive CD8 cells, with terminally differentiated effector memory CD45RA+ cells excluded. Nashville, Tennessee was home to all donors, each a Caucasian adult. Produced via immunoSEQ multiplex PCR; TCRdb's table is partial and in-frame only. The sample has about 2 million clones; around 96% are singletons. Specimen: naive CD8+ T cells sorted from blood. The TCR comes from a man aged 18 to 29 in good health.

DNA for the CDR3: TGTGCCAGCAGTTTTGGCGACTACGAGCAGTACTTC. The encoded protein is CASSFGDYEQYF. The chain links TRBV28 to TRBJ2-7; D gene uncertain. The CDR3 spans 12 residues. Germline V gives CDR1 MDHEN, CDR2 SYDVKM. V lost 3 bases to trimming and J lost 3 bases, with 6 bases between them.